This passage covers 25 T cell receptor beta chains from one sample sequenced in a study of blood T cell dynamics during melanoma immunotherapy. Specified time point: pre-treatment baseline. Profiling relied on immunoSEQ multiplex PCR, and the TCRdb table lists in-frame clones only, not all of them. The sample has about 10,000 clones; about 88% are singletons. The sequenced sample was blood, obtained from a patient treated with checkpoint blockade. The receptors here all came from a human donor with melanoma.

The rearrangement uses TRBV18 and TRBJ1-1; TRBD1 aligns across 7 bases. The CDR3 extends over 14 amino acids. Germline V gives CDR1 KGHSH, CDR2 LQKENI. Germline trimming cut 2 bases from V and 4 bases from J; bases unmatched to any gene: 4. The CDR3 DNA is TGTGCCAGCTCACCAAGACAGGGTGGCACTGAAGCTTTCTTT. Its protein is CASSPRQGGTEAFF.

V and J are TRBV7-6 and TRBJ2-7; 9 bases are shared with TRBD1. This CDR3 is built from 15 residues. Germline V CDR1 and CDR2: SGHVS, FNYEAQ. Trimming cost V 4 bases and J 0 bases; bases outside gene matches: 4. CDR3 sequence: CASSSGTGSSYEQYF. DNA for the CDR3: TGTGCCAGCAGCTCCGGGACAGGGAGCTCCTACGAGCAGTACTTC.

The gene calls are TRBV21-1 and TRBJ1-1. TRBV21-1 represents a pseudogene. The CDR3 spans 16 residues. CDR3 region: CASSKCSTNLGTEAFF. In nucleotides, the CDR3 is TGTGCCAGCAGCAAATGTTCGACCAACCTGGGGACTGAAGCTTTCTTT.

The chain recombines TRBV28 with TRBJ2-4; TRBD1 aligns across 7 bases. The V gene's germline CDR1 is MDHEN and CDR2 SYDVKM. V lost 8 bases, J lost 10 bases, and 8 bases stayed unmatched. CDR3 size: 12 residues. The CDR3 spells CASGSGTAIQYF. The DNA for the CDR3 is TGTGCCAGCGGGTCGGGGACAGCTATTCAGTACTTC.

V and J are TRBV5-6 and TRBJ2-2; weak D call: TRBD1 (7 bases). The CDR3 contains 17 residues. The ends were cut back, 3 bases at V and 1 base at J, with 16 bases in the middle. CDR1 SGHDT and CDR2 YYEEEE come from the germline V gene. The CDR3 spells CASSYLRRDRNTGELFF. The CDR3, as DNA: TGTGCCAGCAGCTACCTAAGGAGGGACAGGAACACCGGGGAGCTGTTTTTT.

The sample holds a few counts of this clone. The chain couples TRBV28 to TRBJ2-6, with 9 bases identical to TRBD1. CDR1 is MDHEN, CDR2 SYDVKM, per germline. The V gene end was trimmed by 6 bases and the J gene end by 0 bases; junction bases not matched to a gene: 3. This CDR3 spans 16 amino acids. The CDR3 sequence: CASRGQGLSGANVLTF. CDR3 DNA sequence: TGTGCCAGCAGGGGACAGGGACTCTCTGGGGCCAACGTCCTGACTTTC.

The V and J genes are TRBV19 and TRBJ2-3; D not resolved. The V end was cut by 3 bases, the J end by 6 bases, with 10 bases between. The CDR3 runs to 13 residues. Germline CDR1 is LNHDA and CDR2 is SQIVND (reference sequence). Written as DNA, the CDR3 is TGTGCCAGTAGTATTAGGTCCGACGATACGCAGTATTTT. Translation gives CASSIRSDDTQYF.

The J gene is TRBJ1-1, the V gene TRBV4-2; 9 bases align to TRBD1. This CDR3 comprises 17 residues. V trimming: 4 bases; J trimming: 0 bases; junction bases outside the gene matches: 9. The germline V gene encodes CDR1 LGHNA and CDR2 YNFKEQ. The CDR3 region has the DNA TGTGCCAGCAGCCCATTAACAGGGGGCCGGGTGAACACTGAAGCTTTCTTT. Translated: CASSPLTGGRVNTEAFF.

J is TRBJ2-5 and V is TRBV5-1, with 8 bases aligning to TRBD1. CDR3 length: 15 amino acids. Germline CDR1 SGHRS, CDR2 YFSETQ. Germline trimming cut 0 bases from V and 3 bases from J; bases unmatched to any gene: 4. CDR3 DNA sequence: TGCGCCAGCAGCTTGGGGACAGGGATAGAAGAGACCCAGTACTTC. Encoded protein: CASSLGTGIEETQYF.

The CDR3 coding sequence is TGTGCCAGCAGTACCCGCGGGACAGGGAGTAGTGGCTACACCTTC. As protein: CASSTRGTGSSGYTF. This rearrangement joins TRBV6-5 to TRBJ1-2; 9 nucleotides match TRBD1. In germline, CDR1 is MNHEY, CDR2 SVGAGI. V lost 5 bases and J lost 7; bases outside the gene matches: 11. CDR3 length: 15 amino acids.

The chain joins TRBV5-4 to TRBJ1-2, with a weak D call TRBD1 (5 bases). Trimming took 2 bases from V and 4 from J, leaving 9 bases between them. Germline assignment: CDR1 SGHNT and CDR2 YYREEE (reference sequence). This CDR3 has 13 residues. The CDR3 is CASSFGGGYGYTF. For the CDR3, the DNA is TGTGCCAGCAGCTTTGGGGGTGGCTATGGCTACACCTTC.

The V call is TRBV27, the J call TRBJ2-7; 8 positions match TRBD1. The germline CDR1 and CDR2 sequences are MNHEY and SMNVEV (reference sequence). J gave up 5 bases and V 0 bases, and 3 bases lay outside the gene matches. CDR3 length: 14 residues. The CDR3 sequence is CASSLSQGGNEQYF. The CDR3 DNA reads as TGTGCCAGCAGTTTATCACAGGGGGGAAACGAGCAGTACTTC.

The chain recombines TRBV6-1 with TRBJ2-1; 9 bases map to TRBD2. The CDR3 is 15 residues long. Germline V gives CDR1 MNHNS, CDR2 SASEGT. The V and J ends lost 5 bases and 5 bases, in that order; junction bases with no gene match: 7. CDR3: CASSPDGGRDNEQFF. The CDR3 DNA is TGTGCCAGCAGTCCCGATGGCGGGAGGGACAATGAGCAGTTCTTC.

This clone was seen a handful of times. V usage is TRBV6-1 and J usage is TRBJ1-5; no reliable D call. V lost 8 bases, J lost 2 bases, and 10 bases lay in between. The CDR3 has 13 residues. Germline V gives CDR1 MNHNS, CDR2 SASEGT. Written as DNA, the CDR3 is TGTGCCAGCCAATGGGAGCGCAATCAGCCCCAGCATTTT. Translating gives CASQWERNQPQHF.

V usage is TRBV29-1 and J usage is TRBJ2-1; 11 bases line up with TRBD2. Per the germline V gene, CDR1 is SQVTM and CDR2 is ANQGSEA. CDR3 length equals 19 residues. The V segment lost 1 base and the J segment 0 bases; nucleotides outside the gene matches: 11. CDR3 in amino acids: CSVEVGVLAGGSSYNEQFF. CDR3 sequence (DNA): TGCAGCGTTGAAGTGGGAGTTTTAGCGGGGGGGAGCTCCTACAATGAGCAGTTCTTC.

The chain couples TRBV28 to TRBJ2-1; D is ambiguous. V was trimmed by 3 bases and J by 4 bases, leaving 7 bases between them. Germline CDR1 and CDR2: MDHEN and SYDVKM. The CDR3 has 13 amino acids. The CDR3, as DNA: TGTGCCAGCAGTTTTGGAACGTACAATGAGCAGTTCTTC. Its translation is CASSFGTYNEQFF.

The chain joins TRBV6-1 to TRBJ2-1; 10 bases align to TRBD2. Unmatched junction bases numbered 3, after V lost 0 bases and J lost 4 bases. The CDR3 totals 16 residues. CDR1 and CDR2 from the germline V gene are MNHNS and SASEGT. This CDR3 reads CASSEAAGGFYNEQFF. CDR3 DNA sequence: TGTGCCAGCAGTGAAGCAGCGGGGGGGTTTTACAATGAGCAGTTCTTC.

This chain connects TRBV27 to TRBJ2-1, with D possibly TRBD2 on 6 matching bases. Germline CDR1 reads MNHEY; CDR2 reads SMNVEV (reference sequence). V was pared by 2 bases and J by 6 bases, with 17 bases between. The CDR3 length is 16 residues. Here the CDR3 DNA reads TGTGCCAGCAGTTTACACGCCGGGACTCAACGCAATGAGCAGTTCTTC. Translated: CASSLHAGTQRNEQFF.

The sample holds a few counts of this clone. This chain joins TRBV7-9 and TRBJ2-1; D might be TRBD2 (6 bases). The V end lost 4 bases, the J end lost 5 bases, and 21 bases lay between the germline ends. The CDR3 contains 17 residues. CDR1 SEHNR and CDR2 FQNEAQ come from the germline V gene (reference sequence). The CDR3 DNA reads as TGTGCCAGCAGCTGGGGGGTACGGATGATGCAGGACAATGAGCAGTTCTTC. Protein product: CASSWGVRMMQDNEQFF.

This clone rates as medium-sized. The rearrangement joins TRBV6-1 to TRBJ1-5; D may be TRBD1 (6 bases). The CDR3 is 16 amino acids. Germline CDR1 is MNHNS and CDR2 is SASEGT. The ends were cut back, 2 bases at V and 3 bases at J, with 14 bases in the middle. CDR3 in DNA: TGTGCCAGCAGTGAATGGTTACAGGGATCCAATCAGCCCCAGCATTTT. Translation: CASSEWLQGSNQPQHF.

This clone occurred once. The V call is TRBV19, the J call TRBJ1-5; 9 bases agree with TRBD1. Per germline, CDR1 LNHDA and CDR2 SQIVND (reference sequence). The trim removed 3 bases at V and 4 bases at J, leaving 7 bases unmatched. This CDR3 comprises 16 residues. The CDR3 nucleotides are TGTGCCAGTAGTATTTTACCGGGACAGGGAAATCAGCCCCAGCATTTT. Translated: CASSILPGQGNQPQHF.

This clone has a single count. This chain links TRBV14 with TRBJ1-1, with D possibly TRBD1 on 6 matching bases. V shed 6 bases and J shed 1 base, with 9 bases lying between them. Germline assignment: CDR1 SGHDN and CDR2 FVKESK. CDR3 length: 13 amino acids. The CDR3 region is CASSLQGNTEAFF. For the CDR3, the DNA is TGTGCCAGCAGTTTACAGGGGAACACTGAAGCTTTCTTT. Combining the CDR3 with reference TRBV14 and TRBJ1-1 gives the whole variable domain EAGVTQFPSHSVIEKGQTVTLRCDPISGHDNLYWYRRVMGKEIKFLLHFVKESKQDESGMPNNRFLAERTGGTYSTLKVQPAELEDSGVYFCASSLQGNTEAFFGQGTRLTVV.

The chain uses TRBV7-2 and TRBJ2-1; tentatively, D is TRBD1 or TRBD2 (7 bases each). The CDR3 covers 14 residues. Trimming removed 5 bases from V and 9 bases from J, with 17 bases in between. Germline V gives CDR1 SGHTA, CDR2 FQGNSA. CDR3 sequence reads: CASSPGGVVVEQFF. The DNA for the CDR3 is TGTGCCAGCAGCCCAGGGGGGGTCGTAGTTGAGCAGTTCTTC.

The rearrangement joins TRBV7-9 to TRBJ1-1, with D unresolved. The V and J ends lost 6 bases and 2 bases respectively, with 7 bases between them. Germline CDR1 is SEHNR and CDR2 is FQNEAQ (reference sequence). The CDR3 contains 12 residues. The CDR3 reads CASSRENTEAFF. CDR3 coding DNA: TGTGCCAGCAGTCGAGAAAACACTGAAGCTTTCTTT.

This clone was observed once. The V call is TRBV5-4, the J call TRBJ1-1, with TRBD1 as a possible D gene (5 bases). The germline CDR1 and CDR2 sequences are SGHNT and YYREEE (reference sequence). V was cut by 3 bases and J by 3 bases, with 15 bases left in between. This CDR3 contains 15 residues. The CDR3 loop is CASSSYRLGDTEAFF. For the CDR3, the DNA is TGTGCCAGCAGCTCTTACAGGTTGGGGGACACTGAAGCTTTCTTT.